These 29 T cell receptor beta chains were sequenced from one sample in a study of T cells in Graves' hyperthyroidism and ophthalmopathy. From RNA transcripts, TCR beta CDR3 regions were amplified. A set of HTBI primers served as the primers for a first-round RT-PCR of the TCR CDR3. TCRdb re-analysed the multiplex PCR reads in MiXCR, keeping a single row per CDR3 protein. The table includes roughly 360,000 distinct CDR3 sequences, about 13% detected once. The sample comprised blood. Every receptor here comes from a man younger than 45 with Graves' hyperthyroidism that later progressed to Graves' ophthalmopathy.

The chain uses TRBV27 and TRBJ2-1, with 7 bases identical to TRBD1. J was trimmed by 0 bases and V by 5 bases; bases with no gene match: 13. The V gene's germline CDR1 is MNHEY and CDR2 SMNVEV (reference sequence). The CDR3 covers 18 residues. In DNA, the CDR3 is TGTGCCAGCAGTGTTAAAGGGGGCCCAGGGATCTCCTACAATGAGCAGTTCTTC. Translated, it gives CASSVKGGPGISYNEQFF.

This clonotype was seen a few times. The V call is TRBV15, the J call TRBJ2-2; D is ambiguous. CDR3 length: 13 amino acids. V dropped 1 base and J dropped 4 bases, with 4 bases sitting between them. Germline CDR1 reads LNHNV; CDR2 reads YYDKDF (reference sequence). The CDR3 spells CATSRGSTGELFF. The DNA for the CDR3 is TGTGCCACCAGCAGAGGGTCCACCGGGGAGCTGTTTTTT.

This clonotype was detected a few times. This chain uses TRBV12-3 or TRBV12-4 with TRBJ1-5; D ambiguous. The CDR3 spans 14 residues. V lost 7 bases, J lost 0 bases, and 10 bases lay in between. The CDR3 spells CASTSGSSNQPQHF. The CDR3 bases are TGTGCCAGCACCTCGGGGTCTAGCAATCAGCCCCAGCATTTT.

This clonotype was counted many times. The rearrangement uses TRBV20-1 and TRBJ1-5, with 8 bases that match TRBD1. Germline V CDR1 and CDR2: DFQATT, SNEGSKA (reference sequence). The CDR3 is 14 amino acids. After removal of 5 bases from V and 7 bases from J, the junction contained 10 bases not matched to a gene. The CDR3 loop reads CSAAFRGRRQPQHF. The CDR3 DNA reads TGCAGTGCTGCTTTCAGGGGGCGCAGGCAGCCCCAGCATTTT.

This clonotype was detected a few times. The J gene is TRBJ2-7, the V gene TRBV9; possible D gene TRBD1, 5 bases. The CDR3 length is 15 residues. V was trimmed by 0 bases and J by 2 bases, leaving 12 bases between them. From germline, CDR1 is SGDLS and CDR2 YYNGEE. The CDR3 region has the DNA TGTGCCAGCAGCGTAGGGGCAGGGCCCCCCTACGAGCAGTACTTC. Its translation is CASSVGAGPPYEQYF. The entire variable domain, with the rest obtained from reference TRBV9 and TRBJ2-7, is as follows: DSGVTQTPKHLITATGQRVTLRCSPRSGDLSVYWYQQSLDQGLQFLIQYYNGEERAKGNILERFSAQQFPDLHSELNLSSLELGDSALYFCASSVGAGPPYEQYFGPGTRLTVT.

V and J are TRBV5-5 and TRBJ2-7; TRBD2 matches 8 bases. The ends lost 2 bases at V and 2 bases at J; junction bases unmatched: 15. Germline loops: CDR1 SGHKS, CDR2 YYEKEE (reference sequence). The CDR3 runs 18 residues. CDR3 DNA: TGTGCCAGCAGCTTCCAAATCGCTACTCGCGGGGGGACCTACGAGCAGTACTTC. It translates to CASSFQIATRGGTYEQYF.

As concerns this clonotype: It may be a read error: a sequence one base away is much more abundant. The V and J genes are TRBV7-2 and TRBJ1-5; D call uncertain. Germline V lookup: CDR1 SGHTA, CDR2 FQGNSA. Deletions cut 5 bases from V and 6 bases from J, with 11 bases between. The CDR3 has 13 amino acids. The CDR3 is CASSIDPRQPQHF. The DNA of the CDR3 is TGTGCCAGCAGCATCGATCCCCGTCAGCCCCAGCATTTT.

This rearrangement joins TRBV19 to TRBJ1-5; D gene unclear. CDR1 and CDR2 (germline): LNHDA, SQIVND (reference sequence). This CDR3 is 14 amino acids long. Trimming took off 1 base at V and 5 bases at J, with 9 bases between the two ends. CDR3: CASSIGGVYQPQHF. The CDR3 DNA follows: TGTGCCAGTAGTATAGGAGGAGTTTATCAGCCCCAGCATTTT.

This clonotype was counted at least ten times. V usage is TRBV9 and J usage is TRBJ2-7; D gene ambiguous. The CDR3 sequence is 15 residues long. The V end was cut by 0 bases, the J end by 2 bases, with 12 bases between. Germline values: CDR1 SGDLS, CDR2 YYNGEE. This CDR3 reads CASSVDETEAYEQYF. CDR3 bases: TGTGCCAGCAGCGTAGACGAGACGGAAGCCTACGAGCAGTACTTC.

This clonotype was seen repeatedly, ten times or more. This rearrangement joins TRBV10-3 to TRBJ2-2, with 12 bases that match TRBD2. Germline V lookup: CDR1 ENHRY, CDR2 SYGVKD. V lost 5 bases, J lost 7 bases, and 11 bases stayed unmatched. CDR3 size: 17 residues. The CDR3 nucleotides are TGTGCCATCAGTCGACTAGCGGGGGCCCCCCCCGGCGGGGAGCTGTTTTTT. Residues: CAISRLAGAPPGGELFF.

This clonotype was seen only a few times. The chain links TRBV3-1 to TRBJ2-1; 8 positions agree with TRBD2. V dropped 4 bases and J dropped 7; count of bases not matched to a gene: 6. Germline-derived CDR1 and CDR2 are LGHDT and YNNKEL (reference sequence). There are 14 residues in the CDR3. CDR3 residues: CASSRSSGTNEQFF. CDR3 in DNA: TGTGCCAGCAGCCGGAGTAGCGGGACGAATGAGCAGTTCTTC.

This clonotype was seen at least ten times. The V call is TRBV7-2, the J call TRBJ2-1, with D perhaps assigned TRBD1 or TRBD2 (5 bases each). The V end was cut by 2 bases, the J end by 8 bases, with 7 bases between. This CDR3 has 12 residues. CDR1 and CDR2 (germline): SGHTA, FQGNSA. The CDR3 region has the DNA TGTGCCAGCAGCTTAATGGGGGATGAGCAGTTCTTC. Translation gives CASSLMGDEQFF. Full variable domain (missing parts from reference TRBV7-2 and TRBJ2-1): GAGVSQSPSNKVTEKGKDVELRCDPISGHTALYWYRQSLGQGLEFLIYFQGNSAPDKSGLPSDRFSAERTGGSVSTLTIQRTQQEDSAVYLCASSLMGDEQFFGPGTRLTVL.

The chain has TRBV5-1 and TRBJ2-5, with 10 bases aligning to TRBD2. Germline CDR1 is SGHRS and CDR2 is YFSETQ. The CDR3 is 17 residues long. V gave up 4 bases and J gave up 5 bases; unmatched junction bases: 14. CDR3 protein: CASSLYFSGGASETQYF. CDR3 DNA sequence: TGCGCCAGCAGCCTGTACTTCAGCGGGGGGGCATCGGAGACCCAGTACTTC.

This clonotype has more than one count but fewer than ten. The chain uses TRBV4-1 and TRBJ1-5, with TRBD1 matching 7 bases. The germline gives CDR1 MGHRA, CDR2 YSYEKL. CDR3 length: 15 amino acids. V trimming: 4 bases; J trimming: 7 bases; junction bases outside the gene matches: 10. CDR3 sequence reads: CASSRGTQGGQPQHF. The CDR3 region has the DNA TGCGCCAGCAGCCGGGGAACGCAGGGGGGACAGCCCCAGCATTTT.

This clonotype was seen more than once but under ten times. The rearrangement uses TRBV19 and TRBJ2-1, with 7 bases matching TRBD2. The V segment lost 5 bases and the J segment 12 bases; nucleotides outside the gene matches: 13. The CDR3 runs to 14 residues. Germline CDR1 is LNHDA and CDR2 is SQIVND (reference sequence). The CDR3 sequence: CASSPGGLQVGQFF. The CDR3 nucleotides read TGTGCCAGTAGTCCGGGGGGACTACAGGTCGGGCAGTTCTTC.

Here the CDR3 reads CASSLEQASYEQYF. CDR3 nucleotide sequence: TGCGCCAGCAGCTTGGAGCAGGCTTCCTACGAGCAGTACTTC. J is TRBJ2-7 and V is TRBV5-1; the D is unclear. The CDR3 extends over 14 amino acids. The germline gives CDR1 SGHRS, CDR2 YFSETQ. V lost 0 bases to trimming and J lost 1 base, with 8 bases between them.

The CDR3, as DNA: TGTGCCATCAGTGGGGCTGAGAGGGAGCAGTACTTC. It codes for CAISGAEREQYF. The chain carries TRBV10-3 and TRBJ2-7; no definite D call. The CDR3 length is 12 residues. V shed 4 bases and J shed 7 bases, with 11 bases lying between them. Germline V gene data show CDR1 as ENHRY and CDR2 as SYGVKD.

This clonotype was counted once. The chain employs TRBV5-1 and TRBJ2-1; 11 bases align to TRBD1. Germline CDR1 is SGHRS and CDR2 is YFSETQ. The CDR3 is 15 amino acids. V lost 4 bases and J lost 0; bases outside the gene matches: 0. The CDR3 DNA reads as TGCGCCAGCAGCGGGACAGGGGGCTCCTACAATGAGCAGTTCTTC. This codes for CASSGTGGSYNEQFF.

This clonotype has ten or more counts. The V and J genes are TRBV6-1 and TRBJ1-1; 7 bases agree with TRBD1. Germline V gene lookup returns CDR1 MNHNS and CDR2 SASEGT. With 5 bases clipped from V and 0 bases from J, the junction kept 9 bases outside the gene matches. The CDR3 is 16 residues long. CDR3 sequence (DNA): TGTGCCAGCAGTCCATACAGGGGAGGAATGAACACTGAAGCTTTCTTT. Its translation: CASSPYRGGMNTEAFF.

Ten or more counts support this clonotype. V and J are TRBV13 and TRBJ2-7; D might be TRBD1 or TRBD2, each matching 5 bases. The CDR3 is made up of 14 amino acids. Germline loops: CDR1 PRHDT, CDR2 FYEKMQ (reference sequence). V was clipped by 7 bases and J by 3 bases, with 16 bases between them. CDR3 sequence: CASTMGPDNYEQYF. Here the CDR3 DNA reads TGTGCCAGCACTATGGGACCCGACAACTACGAGCAGTACTTC. The whole variable domain, remainder taken from reference TRBV13 and TRBJ2-7, is AAGVIQSPRHLIKEKRETATLKCYPIPRHDTVYWYQQGPGQDPQFLISFYEKMQSDKGSIPDRFSAQQFSDYHSELNMSSLELGDSALYFCASTMGPDNYEQYFGPGTRLTVT.

This clonotype was seen ten or more times. The genes are TRBV27 and TRBJ1-4; D is perhaps TRBD1 (5 bases). The germline CDR1 and CDR2 sequences are MNHEY and SMNVEV (reference sequence). The CDR3 sequence is 14 residues long. V was trimmed by 6 bases and J by 4 bases, leaving 12 bases between them. DNA of the CDR3: TGTGCCAGCAGCTCCTTGGGGGATAATGAAAAACTGTTTTTT. This gives the protein CASSSLGDNEKLFF.

This chain uses TRBV9 with TRBJ1-3; 7 bases are shared with TRBD1. The trim removed 2 bases at V and 0 bases at J, leaving 5 bases unmatched. Germline V gene lookup returns CDR1 SGDLS and CDR2 YYNGEE. This CDR3 spans 16 amino acids. CDR3 amino acids: CASSVGDRLSGNTIYF. CDR3 in DNA: TGTGCCAGCAGCGTTGGGGACAGACTCTCTGGAAACACCATATATTTT.

Regarding this clonotype: This may arise from a read error, as a much more abundant clone is one base away. The rearrangement links TRBV28 to TRBJ2-3, with D perhaps matching TRBD2 (6 bases). This CDR3 comprises 14 residues. Per germline, CDR1 MDHEN and CDR2 SYDVKM. V shed 5 bases and J shed 7 bases, with 16 bases lying between them. The CDR3 DNA sequence: TGTGCCAGCAGTCCGGGACTCCCGGGGAATACGCAGTATTTT. Its translation: CASSPGLPGNTQYF.

The V call is TRBV28, the J call TRBJ1-5; 10 bases are a match to TRBD1. Germline assignment: CDR1 MDHEN and CDR2 SYDVKM. The length of the CDR3 is 19 residues. Trimming removed 6 bases from V and 2 bases from J; junction bases left unmatched: 16. The CDR3 spells CASSSHPRQGAFRNQPQHF. CDR3 coding DNA: TGTGCCAGCAGCTCCCACCCGAGACAGGGGGCTTTTCGCAATCAGCCCCAGCATTTT.

This clonotype was observed at least ten times. The chain joins TRBV20-1 to TRBJ2-1; TRBD2 agrees at 7 bases. The junction had 8 bases not matched to a gene; V was cut back by 6 bases and J by 9 bases. The CDR3 length is 12 residues. The V gene's germline CDR1 is DFQATT and CDR2 SNEGSKA (reference sequence). CDR3 protein: CSATGTMSEQFF. The CDR3 bases are TGCAGTGCCACCGGGACTATGAGTGAGCAGTTCTTC.

The sample holds a few counts of this clonotype. The chain combines TRBV20-1 with TRBJ1-2; 9 bases align to TRBD1. The germline V gene encodes CDR1 DFQATT and CDR2 SNEGSKA (reference sequence). V was clipped by 2 bases and J by 2 bases; unmatched bases: 18. CDR3 length equals 19 residues. The CDR3: CSARPEALGTGWGNYGYTF. DNA for the CDR3: TGCAGTGCTAGACCTGAAGCCCTCGGGACAGGGTGGGGAAACTATGGCTACACCTTC.

The chain carries TRBV5-4 and TRBJ2-7; perhaps TRBD2 as D (6 bases). The germline V gene encodes CDR1 SGHNT and CDR2 YYREEE (reference sequence). The CDR3 sequence is 15 residues long. V dropped 4 bases and J dropped 3 bases, with 17 bases sitting between them. CDR3 region: CASSPPGGVRYEQYF. CDR3 nucleotides: TGTGCCAGCAGCCCGCCCGGGGGAGTCCGCTACGAGCAGTACTTC.

At least ten counts were recorded for this clonotype. This chain connects TRBV30 to TRBJ1-5; D not certain. The germline gives CDR1 GTSNPN, CDR2 SVGIG (reference sequence). Trimming took off 1 base at V and 3 bases at J, with 7 bases between the two ends. There are 13 residues in the CDR3. CDR3 in DNA: TGTGCCTGGAGTGCCCAGTACAATCAGCCCCAGCATTTT. Translation: CAWSAQYNQPQHF.

Ten or more counts support this clonotype. This sequence joins TRBV15 and TRBJ2-2; D is unresolved. Trimming left V 3 bases short and J 1 base short, with 18 bases between. Per germline, CDR1 LNHNV and CDR2 YYDKDF (reference sequence). The CDR3 is made up of 18 amino acids. Here the CDR3 DNA reads TGTGCCACCAGCAGCTCTAGTTTAACGGAACGGAACACCGGGGAGCTGTTTTTT. Its protein is CATSSSSLTERNTGELFF.